The 23 T cell receptor beta chains in this list originate from one sample, sequenced in a study of early T cells in non-severe SARS-CoV-2 infection (dated by TCRdb to about 2021). To prepare the library, 5' RACE was applied. Sequenced on a NextSeq 500. Clones were called with MiXCR by TCRdb after fastp trimmed the public reads at Q25, and only in-frame beta chains were retained. Duplicate CDR3 protein sequences are folded into a single record with the most common DNA and genes. The sample table shows 50,000 to 60,000 distinct CDR3 sequences, and 9.5% to 13% are seen once. The ten biggest clones cover roughly 10% of the sample. Input material: whole blood. Source of these receptors: an adult who was a healthcare worker with PCR-confirmed SARS-CoV-2 infection or an uninfected control (not recorded which).

This clonotype was counted a single time. The J gene is TRBJ2-7, the V gene TRBV28, with 8 bases identical to TRBD1. V lost 10 bases to trimming and J lost 0 bases; unmatched junction nucleotides: 8. The CDR3 has 14 amino acids. Germline lookup yields CDR1 MDHEN and CDR2 SYDVKM. CDR3 in DNA: TGTGCCACCGAGAGGACAGGGAGCTCCTACGAGCAGTACTTC. Its protein product is CATERTGSSYEQYF. The variable domain in full, with the rest retrieved from reference TRBV28 and TRBJ2-7, is DVKVTQSSRYLVKRTGEKVFLECVQDMDHENMFWYRQDPGLGLRLIYFSYDVKMKEKGDIPEGYSVSREKKERFSLILESASTNQTSMYLCATERTGSSYEQYFGPGTRLTVT.

This clonotype has just a few counts. One junction end does not reproduce the germline sequence, and a read error may be involved. V gene TRBV7-3 combines with J gene TRBJ2-2; a weak D match, TRBD2 (6 bases). The CDR3 covers 17 residues. Germline assignment: CDR1 SGHTA and CDR2 FQGTGA. CDR3 loop: CASSLTPQRANTGELFF. CDR3 coding DNA: TGTGCCAGCAGCCTAACGCCGCAGCGGGCGAACACCGGGGAGCTGTTTTTT. Full variable domain (missing parts from reference TRBV7-3 and TRBJ2-2): GAGVSQTPSNKVTEKGKYVELRCDPISGHTALYWYRQSLGQGPEFLIYFQGTGAADDSGLPNDRFFAVRPEGSVSTLKIQRTERGDSAVYLCASSLTPQRANTGELFFGEGSRLTVL.

The sample holds many counts of this clonotype. The gene calls are TRBV5-1 and TRBJ2-3; 15 nucleotides match TRBD2. The CDR3 has 17 residues. V was pared by 4 bases and J by 2 bases, with 5 bases of the junction left unmatched. The V gene's germline CDR1 is SGHRS and CDR2 YFSETQ. The CDR3 loop is CASSKGLAGGATDTQYF. CDR3 DNA sequence: TGCGCCAGCAGCAAGGGACTAGCGGGAGGCGCCACAGATACGCAGTATTTT.

This clonotype was picked up many times. This chain links TRBV28 with TRBJ2-5; maybe TRBD1 (6 bases). Germline lookup yields CDR1 MDHEN and CDR2 SYDVKM. The CDR3 is made up of 15 amino acids. V lost 4 bases to trimming and J lost 6 bases, with 18 bases between them. The CDR3 protein is CASSSTGTPAKTQYF. CDR3 DNA sequence: TGTGCCAGCAGTTCCACCGGGACACCGGCGAAGACCCAGTACTTC.

This clonotype has more than one count but fewer than ten. The chain employs TRBV9 and TRBJ2-1; D not resolved. The CDR3 sequence is 14 residues long. The germline gives CDR1 SGDLS, CDR2 YYNGEE. V lost 3 bases and J lost 6, with 13 bases in between. The CDR3 here is CASSEHNPFNEQFF. The CDR3 region has the DNA TGTGCCAGCAGCGAACATAACCCTTTCAATGAGCAGTTCTTC.

This clonotype occurred a few times. This chain links TRBV27 with TRBJ2-3, with a possible D match to TRBD1 (5 bases). The CDR3 covers 15 residues. V gave up 5 bases and J gave up 0 bases, with 12 bases separating them. CDR1 MNHEY and CDR2 SMNVEV come from the germline V gene (reference sequence). DNA for the CDR3: TGTGCCAGCAGTCCAACAACAGGCAGCACAGATACGCAGTATTTT. This codes for CASSPTTGSTDTQYF.

There are many counts of this clonotype. The chain is built from TRBV4-1 and TRBJ1-1, with D possibly TRBD1 on 6 matching bases. Trimming removed 3 bases from V and 5 bases from J, with 10 bases in between. The CDR3 is 13 residues long. Germline CDR1 is MGHRA and CDR2 is YSYEKL. The CDR3: CASSHTGKTEAFF. The DNA for the CDR3 is TGCGCCAGCAGCCATACAGGGAAGACTGAAGCTTTCTTT.

This clonotype has a count of ten or more. The genes are TRBV11-3 and TRBJ2-7; 9 bases are a match to TRBD1. V trimming: 5 bases; J trimming: 1 base; junction bases outside the gene matches: 3. The CDR3 sequence is 14 residues long. Looked up from germline, CDR1 is SGHNT and CDR2 is YENEEA. The CDR3 region is CASSPGQGSYEQYF. The CDR3 bases are TGTGCCAGCAGCCCCGGACAGGGGTCCTACGAGCAGTACTTC.

This clonotype was counted many times. This rearrangement joins TRBV6-1 to TRBJ1-5; 7 bases fit TRBD1. CDR3 size: 17 residues. Germline V gene data show CDR1 as MNHNS and CDR2 as SASEGT. V gave up 2 bases and J gave up 1 base; unmatched junction bases: 8. The CDR3 region is CASSESLGTVSNQPQHF. DNA of the CDR3: TGTGCCAGCAGTGAAAGTCTCGGGACAGTCAGCAATCAGCCCCAGCATTTT.

This chain joins TRBV20-1 and TRBJ1-5, with D uncertain. Trimming cost V 1 base and J 4 bases, with 5 bases left between them. The CDR3 is 12 amino acids. Germline CDR1 and CDR2: DFQATT and SNEGSKA (reference sequence). The CDR3 spells CSARATNQPQHF. The CDR3 DNA follows: TGCAGTGCTAGAGCCACAAATCAGCCCCAGCATTTT.

The sample holds many counts of this clonotype. The CDR3 region has the DNA TGTGCCAGCAGTCCATCAGGGGTAGGAGAGACCCAGTACTTC. Its protein product is CASSPSGVGETQYF. V is TRBV5-5 and J is TRBJ2-5; possible D gene TRBD1, 6 bases. The V gene lost 5 bases and the J gene lost 4 bases, with 15 bases spanning the gap. CDR3 length equals 14 residues. Germline CDR1 is SGHKS and CDR2 is YYEKEE (reference sequence).

In its sample, this clonotype was seen many times. This chain links TRBV7-2 with TRBJ2-7; D is unresolved. The CDR3 is 14 amino acids. The V end was cut by 2 bases, the J end by 0 bases, with 8 bases between. Germline CDR1 reads SGHTA; CDR2 reads FQGNSA. The CDR3 bases are TGTGCCAGCAGCTTATATAAGAGCTCCTACGAGCAGTACTTC. Amino acid sequence: CASSLYKSSYEQYF.

This clonotype was observed a handful of times. V is TRBV14 and J is TRBJ2-6; 7 nucleotides line up with TRBD1. CDR1 is SGHDN, CDR2 FVKESK, per germline. Losses at the gene ends were 6 bases for V and 2 bases for J; bases not matched to a gene: 4. CDR3 length equals 15 residues. The CDR3 loop reads CASSPTGAGANVLTF. CDR3 in DNA: TGTGCCAGCAGTCCTACAGGGGCTGGGGCCAACGTCCTGACTTTC.

In this sample, this clonotype turned up many times. V usage is TRBV6-4 and J usage is TRBJ2-3; TRBD2 aligns across 9 bases. Germline CDR1 MRHNA, CDR2 SNTAGT. The CDR3 is made up of 14 amino acids. J lost 5 bases, V lost 3 bases, and 3 bases had no gene match. The CDR3 DNA reads as TGTGCCAGCAGTGAGCTAGCGGGGAGAGATACGCAGTATTTT. It is translated as CASSELAGRDTQYF.

The J gene is TRBJ1-5, the V gene TRBV19, with 7 positions matching TRBD1. CDR3 length equals 12 residues. From germline, CDR1 is LNHDA and CDR2 SQIVND (reference sequence). Losses at the gene ends were 10 bases for V and 7 bases for J; bases not matched to a gene: 7. Here the CDR3 DNA reads TGTGCCACCGAGACAGGGAACCAGCCCCAGCATTTT. Amino acid sequence: CATETGNQPQHF.

The chain has TRBV28 and TRBJ2-7; no reliable D call. CDR3 length: 11 amino acids. Looked up from germline, CDR1 is MDHEN and CDR2 is SYDVKM. The V end lost 7 bases, the J end lost 2 bases, and 6 bases lay between the germline ends. DNA of the CDR3: TGTGCCAGCATGTGGGCCTACGAGCAGTACTTC. Residues: CASMWAYEQYF.

There are a few counts of this clonotype. The rearrangement joins TRBV4-1 to TRBJ2-7; D gene uncertain. The CDR3 runs 16 residues. V was clipped by 0 bases and J by 6 bases, with 18 bases between them. Germline V gene data show CDR1 as MGHRA and CDR2 as YSYEKL. The CDR3 sequence is CASSQDHSTIIGEQYF. DNA of the CDR3: TGCGCCAGCAGCCAAGATCACTCCACTATCATTGGCGAGCAGTACTTC.

In this sample, this clonotype turned up a few times. The CDR3 protein is CAISETDTRNQPQHF. The CDR3 nucleotides are TGTGCCATCAGTGAAACGGACACCCGAAATCAGCCCCAGCATTTT. J is TRBJ1-5 and V is TRBV10-3; D possibly corresponds to TRBD1 (5 bases). V was clipped by 3 bases and J by 4 bases, with 13 bases between them. The CDR3 has 15 residues. CDR1 ENHRY and CDR2 SYGVKD come from the germline V gene.

This clonotype was observed a few times. This chain joins TRBV7-9 and TRBJ2-1, with TRBD2 matching 8 bases. Germline V gene data show CDR1 as SEHNR and CDR2 as FQNEAQ (reference sequence). The J segment lost 6 bases and the V segment lost 8 bases, leaving 18 bases of the junction unmatched. This CDR3 has 17 residues. The CDR3 DNA follows: TGTGCCAGCGCCCCAGGAGGGCGGGCTAGCGGGTTCAATGAGCAGTTCTTC. Its protein is CASAPGGRASGFNEQFF. The full variable domain, rest sourced from reference TRBV7-9 and TRBJ2-1, is DTGVSQNPRHKITKRGQNVTFRCDPISEHNRLYWYRQTLGQGPEFLTYFQNEAQLEKSRLLSDRFSAERPKGSFSTLEIQRTEQGDSAMYLCASAPGGRASGFNEQFFGPGTRLTVL.

This clonotype appeared a few times. The V call is TRBV2, the J call TRBJ1-5; 10 bases line up with TRBD1. The CDR3 runs 14 residues. The germline gives CDR1 SNHLY, CDR2 FYNNEI. V shed 6 bases and J 6 bases; nucleotides not matched to a gene: 5. The CDR3 DNA sequence: TGTGCCAGCAGCCCCGGGGACAGGGGTCAGCCCCAGCATTTT. This translates into CASSPGDRGQPQHF.

CDR3 DNA sequence: TGCAGCGCTTCATACCCGGGACAGGGGACGTTTTTT. Its protein is CSASYPGQGTFF. The gene calls are TRBV29-1 and TRBJ1-4; 10 bases map to TRBD1. CDR3 length: 12 amino acids. Unmatched junction bases numbered 12, after V lost 7 bases and J lost 16 bases. Germline V CDR1 and CDR2: SQVTM, ANQGSEA.

This clonotype has a single count. This may be a read error: a much more frequent sequence differs by one nucleotide. V is TRBV7-6 and J is TRBJ2-1, with D tentatively TRBD1 (5 bases). Deletions cut 5 bases from V and 6 bases from J, with 14 bases between. Germline V gives CDR1 SGHVS, CDR2 FNYEAQ. The CDR3 runs to 14 residues. The CDR3 protein is CASSTRVGLNEQFF. CDR3 coding DNA: TGTGCCAGCAGCACCAGGGTGGGCCTCAATGAGCAGTTCTTC. Looking up the rest from reference TRBV7-6 and TRBJ2-1 gives the full variable domain: GAGVSQSPRYKVTKRGQDVALRCDPISGHVSLYWYRQALGQGPEFLTYFNYEAQQDKSGLPNDRFSAERPEGSISTLTIQRTEQRDSAMYRCASSTRVGLNEQFFGPGTRLTVL.

This clonotype showed up many times. This chain connects TRBV29-1 to TRBJ1-5; 7 bases line up with TRBD1. Germline CDR1 is SQVTM and CDR2 is ANQGSEA. CDR3 size: 12 residues. With V trimmed by 6 bases and J by 5 bases, 4 bases remained unmatched. CDR3 DNA sequence: TGCAGCGTCTGGGACAGCGATCAGCCCCAGCATTTT. This sequence encodes CSVWDSDQPQHF.